The clone carrying this TCR beta chain was observed many times. The use of a sample-barcoded 5' primer and a J-beta primer mix characterized a second PCR of roughly 6 to 11 cycles. Each CDR3 protein is one row after TCRdb ran MiXCR on the 5' RACE reads. The table lists fewer than 950,000 distinct CDR3 sequences, roughly 35% of them singletons. This CDR3 region has 16 residues. V was clipped by 5 bases and J by 1 base, with 15 bases between them. The sample is drawn from a study of blood T cells in healthy people across ages. The source of this sequence is a man aged 18 to 35 in good health. The sequencing sample was made of blood. V gene TRBV12-3 or TRBV12-4 combines with J gene TRBJ2-4; a possible D gene is TRBD1 (6 bases). DNA of the CDR3: TGTGCCAGCAGTCCCCGGACAGCCCCCGCCAAAAACATTCAGTACTTC. Translating it yields CASSPRTAPAKNIQYF.